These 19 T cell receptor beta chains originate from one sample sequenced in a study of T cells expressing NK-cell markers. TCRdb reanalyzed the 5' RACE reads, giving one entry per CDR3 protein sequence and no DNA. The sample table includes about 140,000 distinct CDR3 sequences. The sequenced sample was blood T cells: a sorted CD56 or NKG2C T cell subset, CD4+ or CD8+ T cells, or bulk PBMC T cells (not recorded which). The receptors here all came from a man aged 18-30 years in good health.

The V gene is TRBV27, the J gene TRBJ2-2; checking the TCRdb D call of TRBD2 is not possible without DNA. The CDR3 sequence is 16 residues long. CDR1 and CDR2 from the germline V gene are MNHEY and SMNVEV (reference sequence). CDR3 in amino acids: CASSFYGGVNTGELFF.

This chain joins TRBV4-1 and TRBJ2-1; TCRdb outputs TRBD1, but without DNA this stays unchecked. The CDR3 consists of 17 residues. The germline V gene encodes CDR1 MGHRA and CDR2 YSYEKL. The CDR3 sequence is CASSQGTTGGKGDEQFF.

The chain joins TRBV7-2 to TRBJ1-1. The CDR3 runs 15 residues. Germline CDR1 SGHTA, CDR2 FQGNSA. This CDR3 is CASSRTGLMNTEAFF.

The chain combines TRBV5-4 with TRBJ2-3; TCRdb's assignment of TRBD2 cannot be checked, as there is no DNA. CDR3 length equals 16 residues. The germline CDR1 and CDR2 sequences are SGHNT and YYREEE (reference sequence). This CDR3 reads CASSLALASGRDTQYF.

The CDR3 is CSARDAQMGGTDTQYF. The genes are TRBV20-1 and TRBJ2-3; TCRdb selects TRBD1, and the lack of DNA leaves this call unchecked. Germline V gene data show CDR1 as DFQATT and CDR2 as SNEGSKA (reference sequence). This CDR3 is built from 16 residues.

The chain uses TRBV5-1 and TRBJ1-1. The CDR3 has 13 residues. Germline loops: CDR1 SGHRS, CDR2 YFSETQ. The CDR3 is CASKEDLNTEAFF.

The CDR3 loop reads CSVDWGSSYNEQFF. The chain is built from TRBV29-1 and TRBJ2-1; TCRdb proposes TRBD1, but this gene call is untestable without DNA. The CDR3 extends over 14 amino acids. CDR1 and CDR2 from the germline V gene are SQVTM and ANQGSEA.

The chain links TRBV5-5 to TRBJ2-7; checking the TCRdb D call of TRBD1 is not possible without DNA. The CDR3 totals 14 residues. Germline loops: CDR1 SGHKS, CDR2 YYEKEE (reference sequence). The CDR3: CASSLDGMTYEQYF. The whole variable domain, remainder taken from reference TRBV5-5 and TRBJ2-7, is DAGVTQSPTHLIKTRGQQVTLRCSPISGHKSVSWYQQVLGQGPQFIFQYYEKEERGRGNFPDRFSARQFPNYSSELNVNALLLGDSALYLCASSLDGMTYEQYFGPGTRLTVT.

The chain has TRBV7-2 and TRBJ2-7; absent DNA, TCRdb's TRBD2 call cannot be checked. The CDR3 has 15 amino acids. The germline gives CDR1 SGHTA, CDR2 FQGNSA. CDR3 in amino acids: CASSPRTSGTNEQYF. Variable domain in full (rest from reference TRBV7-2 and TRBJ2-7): GAGVSQSPSNKVTEKGKDVELRCDPISGHTALYWYRQSLGQGLEFLIYFQGNSAPDKSGLPSDRFSAERTGGSVSTLTIQRTQQEDSAVYLCASSPRTSGTNEQYFGPGTRLTVT.

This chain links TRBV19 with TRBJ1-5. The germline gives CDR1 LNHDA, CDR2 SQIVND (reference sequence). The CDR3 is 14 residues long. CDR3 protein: CASLGGVRDQPQHF.

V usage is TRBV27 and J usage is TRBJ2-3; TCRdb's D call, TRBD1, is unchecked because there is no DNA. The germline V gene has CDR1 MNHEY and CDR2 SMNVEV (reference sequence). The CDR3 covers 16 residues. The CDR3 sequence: CASSLGTMASTDTQYF.

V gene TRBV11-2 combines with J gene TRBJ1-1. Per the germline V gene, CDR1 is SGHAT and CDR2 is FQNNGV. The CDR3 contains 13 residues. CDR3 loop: CASSLEGWREAFF.

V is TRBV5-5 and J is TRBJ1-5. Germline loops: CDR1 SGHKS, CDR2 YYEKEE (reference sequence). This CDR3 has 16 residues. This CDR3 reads CASSLKGSSVNQPQHF.

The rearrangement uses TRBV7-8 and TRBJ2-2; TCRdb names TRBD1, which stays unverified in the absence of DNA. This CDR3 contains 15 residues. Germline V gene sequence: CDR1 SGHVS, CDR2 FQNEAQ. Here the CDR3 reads CASSLAPQNTGELFF.

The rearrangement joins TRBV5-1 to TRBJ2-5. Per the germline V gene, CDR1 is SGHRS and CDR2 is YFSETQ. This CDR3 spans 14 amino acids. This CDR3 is CASSFFGYQETQYF.

This chain's CDR3 is CASRDLAGGPGYEQYF. The chain employs TRBV5-4 and TRBJ2-7; the D gene TCRdb calls, TRBD2, cannot be checked with no DNA. Germline V gene sequence: CDR1 SGHNT, CDR2 YYREEE (reference sequence). The CDR3 is 16 amino acids.

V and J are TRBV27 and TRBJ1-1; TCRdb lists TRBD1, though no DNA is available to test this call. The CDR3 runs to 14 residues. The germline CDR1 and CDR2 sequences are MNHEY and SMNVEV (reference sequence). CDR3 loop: CASSYQGLNTEAFF.

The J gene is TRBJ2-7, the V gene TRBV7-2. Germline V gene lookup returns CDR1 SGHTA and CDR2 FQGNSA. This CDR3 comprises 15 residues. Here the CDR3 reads CASSLPASGNYEQYF.

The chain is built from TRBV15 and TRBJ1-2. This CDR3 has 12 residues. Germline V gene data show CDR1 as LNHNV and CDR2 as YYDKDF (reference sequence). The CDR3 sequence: CATSRGENGYTF.